This T cell receptor beta chain was profiled in a study of CD8 T cells in Susac syndrome. The overall study: At the time their blood was drawn, patients with Susac syndrome were either therapy-naive, on corticosteroids (with some of them also receiving intravenous immunoglobulin), or on intravenous immunoglobulin alone.

With V trimmed by 4 bases and J by 2 bases, 7 bases remained unmatched. Looked up from germline, CDR1 is SGHVS and CDR2 is FNYEAQ. The length of the CDR3 is 15 residues. RNA, at roughly 0.45 to 1 ug, was reverse transcribed with random hexamers. Amplification of TCR beta CDR3 across 54 Vbeta and 13 Jbeta was performed with immunoSEQ multiplex PCR. TCRdb itself ran the immunoSEQ multiplex PCR reads through MiXCR, one entry per CDR3 protein. The table shows approximately 210,000 distinct CDR3 sequences, with about 95% occurring only once. Notes on this clonotype: The antigen is unknown.

Study-level points and caveats: CD4+ repertoires of Susac syndrome patients lacked detectable clonal expansion. The study acknowledged a relatively small number of individuals in its TCR sequencing and HLA analysis.

This TCR derives from a human donor with Susac syndrome. The chain has TRBV7-6 and TRBJ2-7; 8 bases are shared with TRBD1. Sequenced input: CD4+ T cells from PBMCs. The CDR3 nucleotides are TGTGCCAGCAGCTCCGACAGGGGAGGTACCTACGAGCAGTACTTC. This gives the protein CASSSDRGGTYEQYF.